The rows below give T cell receptor beta chains drawn from one sample of a study of naive and memory T cell subsets. One entry per CDR3 protein, called by TCRdb with MiXCR from the 5' RACE reads. The profile covers 20,000 to 30,000 distinct CDR3 sequences, with around 25% appearing a single time and approximately 1.7% taken by the ten largest. These receptors all come from a female donor in good health. CDR3s include the opening cysteine and the closing phenylalanine or tryptophan.

TRBV12-3/TRBV12-4,CASSFWGTEAFF
TRBV29-1,CSVVDPGNGELFF
TRBV5-8,CATRGLAGTDTQYF
TRBV6-5,CASSYFAAGELFF
TRBV20-1,CSASGTSGRVAGETQYF
TRBV29-1,CSVRRPDRQYF
TRBV6-5,CATGGPGEQYF
TRBV11-2,CASSPVGGGPVGEQYF
TRBV29-1,CSGKTGSSTEAFF
TRBV5-4,CASSLDRYTEAFF
TRBV6-4,CASSDGGGPTDTQYF
TRBV12-3/TRBV12-4,CASSPDRETQYF
TRBV6-1,CASSPGGTSGIQETQYF
TRBV11-2,CASSSLDANTEAFF
TRBV7-9,CASSLARTGSYEQYF
TRBV7-3,CASSSLAQPTDTQYF
TRBV18,CASSPPLDSYLPYGYTF
TRBV9,CASSASGRFYNEQFF
TRBV5-1,CASSLTLGSYNEQFF
TRBV7-3,CASSLYRTGPTDTQYF
TRBV20-1,CSARDPRQGWGYGYTF
TRBV29-1,CSAGGNSYEQYF
TRBV12-3/TRBV12-4,CASSPGLAGKNNEQFF
TRBV6-5,CASSFGTVFSYEQYF
TRBV15,CATSRDLLADEQFF
TRBV20-1,CSADTSGSLTDTQYF
TRBV12-3/TRBV12-4,CASSLSGPNEQFF
TRBV6-5,CASSSSHRGVYGYTF
TRBV20-1,CSVGPTGFF
TRBV7-3,CASSPDGTREQYF
TRBV6-5,CASSYSAGRGYTF
TRBV20-1,CSARERNSGNTIYF
TRBV7-9,CASSPRSSGGGLREQYF
TRBV9,CASSVAAQGRNGYTF
TRBV2,CASTDRDESPLHF
TRBV7-2,CASSSLTRGGEEQYF
TRBV6-2/TRBV6-3,CASKENTEAFF